One sample yielded the 32 T cell receptor beta chains listed below, sequenced in a study of T cell clones after liver transplantation. This table comes from immunoSEQ multiplex PCR, and its TCRdb copy is limited to in-frame clones, with some not included. The sample contains 90,000 to 120,000 clones, around 83% of which appear only once. The sample in question was CD4+ T cells from blood, obtained before liver transplant. The source of these receptors is a human donor who received a liver transplant.

The chain recombines TRBV19 with TRBJ1-2; 10 bases agree with TRBD1. The germline gives CDR1 LNHDA, CDR2 SQIVND (reference sequence). The ends lost 4 bases at V and 3 bases at J; junction bases unmatched: 8. The CDR3 runs 16 residues. The CDR3 nucleotides are TGTGCCAGTAGTACCACCCAGACAGGGGGCTACTATGGCTACACCTTC. Translation gives CASSTTQTGGYYGYTF. Full variable domain (rest looked up from reference TRBV19 and TRBJ1-2): DGGITQSPKYLFRKEGQNVTLSCEQNLNHDAMYWYRQDPGQGLRLIYYSQIVNDFQKGDIAEGYSVSREKKESFPLTVTSAQKNPTAFYLCASSTTQTGGYYGYTFGSGTRLTVV.

With regard to this clone: One junction end disagrees with the germline gene, perhaps due to a read error. The rearrangement links TRBV19 to TRBJ2-2, with 10 positions matching TRBD2. The CDR3 extends over 15 amino acids. From germline, CDR1 is LNHDA and CDR2 SQIVND (reference sequence). CDR3 nucleotides: TGTGCCAGTAGCACCGGGACTAGCGCTTCAGGGGGGCTGTTTTTT. It encodes CASSTGTSASGGLFF.

V and J are TRBV7-6 and TRBJ1-3; D uncertain. V gave up 5 bases and J gave up 6 bases, with 8 bases separating them. Germline values: CDR1 SGHVS, CDR2 FNYEAQ. This CDR3 is built from 12 residues. Here the CDR3 DNA reads TGTGCCAGCAGCCGGGGAGAAAACACCATATATTTT. It specifies CASSRGENTIYF.

The chain joins TRBV28 to TRBJ2-7; D gene ambiguous. Germline V gene data show CDR1 as MDHEN and CDR2 as SYDVKM. V was shortened by 4 bases and J by 4 bases, with 8 bases between the two germline ends. CDR3 size: 12 residues. As DNA, the CDR3 is TGTGCCAGCAGTTCAGACGGTTACGAGCAGTACTTC. This encodes CASSSDGYEQYF.

The rearrangement joins TRBV4-3 to TRBJ2-3, with D perhaps matching TRBD1 (7 bases). Looked up from germline, CDR1 is LGHNA and CDR2 is YSLEER. Trimming took off 0 bases at V and 0 bases at J, with 19 bases between the two ends. CDR3 size: 19 residues. CDR3 region: CASSQDKGAGSSSTDTQYF. Written as DNA, the CDR3 is TGCGCCAGCAGCCAAGACAAGGGGGCGGGGAGCTCTAGCACAGATACGCAGTATTTT.

The V and J genes are TRBV6-1 and TRBJ2-7, with D possibly TRBD1 on 5 matching bases. Germline V gives CDR1 MNHNS, CDR2 SASEGT. This CDR3 has 12 amino acids. Trimming removed 6 bases from V and 4 bases from J, with 10 bases in between. The CDR3 here is CASSAPGYEQYF. CDR3 coding DNA: TGTGCCAGCAGCGCCCCAGGGTACGAGCAGTACTTC.

This clone was recorded only once. The chain links TRBV6-5 to TRBJ1-2; D possibly corresponds to TRBD1 (6 bases). Per the germline V gene, CDR1 is MNHEY and CDR2 is SVGAGI. Trimming pared 7 bases from V and 2 bases from J, leaving 17 bases between. The CDR3 is 15 residues long. In DNA, the CDR3 is TGTGCCAGCAATACGGGGAGGGGGACGAACTATGGCTACACCTTC. It is translated as CASNTGRGTNYGYTF.

The rearrangement links TRBV5-1 to TRBJ1-3; possibly TRBD1 for D (6 bases). The V end lost 4 bases, the J end lost 6 bases, and 20 bases lay between the germline ends. The CDR3 loop spans 16 amino acids. Germline V gene data show CDR1 as SGHRS and CDR2 as YFSETQ. The CDR3 is CASSSENGQSKNTIYF. The CDR3 DNA sequence: TGCGCCAGCAGCAGCGAGAACGGACAGAGCAAAAACACCATATATTTT.

V gene TRBV5-1 combines with J gene TRBJ2-5; 13 bases fit TRBD2. Per the germline V gene, CDR1 is SGHRS and CDR2 is YFSETQ. V lost 0 bases and J lost 6; bases outside the gene matches: 8. The CDR3 spans 17 residues. CDR3 DNA sequence: TGCGCCAGCAGCTTGGGAGCACTAGCGGGGGGGCCAAAGACCCAGTACTTC. This sequence encodes CASSLGALAGGPKTQYF.

This rearrangement joins TRBV9 to TRBJ1-1; D is uncertain. V was trimmed by 0 bases and J by 1 base, leaving 13 bases between them. CDR1 SGDLS and CDR2 YYNGEE come from the germline V gene. The length of the CDR3 is 16 residues. CDR3 in DNA: TGTGCCAGCAGCGTAGCCGGAACACGGCAGAACACTGAAGCTTTCTTT. This encodes CASSVAGTRQNTEAFF. Full variable domain (missing parts from reference TRBV9 and TRBJ1-1): DSGVTQTPKHLITATGQRVTLRCSPRSGDLSVYWYQQSLDQGLQFLIQYYNGEERAKGNILERFSAQQFPDLHSELNLSSLELGDSALYFCASSVAGTRQNTEAFFGQGTRLTVV.

This sequence joins TRBV5-1 and TRBJ1-1; 7 nucleotides agree with TRBD1. Germline V gives CDR1 SGHRS, CDR2 YFSETQ. This CDR3 has 17 residues. J gave up 0 bases and V 2 bases, and 10 bases lay outside the gene matches. The CDR3 sequence: CASSFNRDRLMNTEAFF. CDR3 nucleotides: TGCGCCAGCAGCTTTAACCGGGACAGACTCATGAACACTGAAGCTTTCTTT.

The chain uses TRBV5-1 and TRBJ2-2; D unclear. V was clipped by 0 bases and J by 2 bases, with 8 bases between them. The CDR3 spans 15 residues. Germline values: CDR1 SGHRS, CDR2 YFSETQ. The CDR3 protein is CASSLGHRNTGELFF. DNA for the CDR3: TGCGCCAGCAGCTTGGGACACCGAAACACCGGGGAGCTGTTTTTT.

V and J are TRBV4-2 and TRBJ2-1, with 9 bases identical to TRBD2. From germline, CDR1 is LGHNA and CDR2 YNFKEQ. The CDR3 loop spans 18 amino acids. The V gene end was trimmed by 0 bases and the J gene end by 2 bases; junction bases not matched to a gene: 8. The CDR3 loop reads CASSQDPPLAGTYNEQFF. The CDR3 DNA follows: TGTGCCAGCAGCCAAGACCCCCCCCTAGCGGGAACCTACAATGAGCAGTTCTTC.

The chain uses TRBV5-1 and TRBJ2-2, with 9 bases lining up with TRBD1. The CDR3 runs 14 residues. V lost 3 bases to trimming and J lost 6 bases; unmatched junction nucleotides: 3. The germline V gene has CDR1 SGHRS and CDR2 YFSETQ. CDR3 DNA sequence: TGCGCCAGCAGCTCCGACAGGGGGGCCGGGGAGCTGTTTTTT. Amino acids: CASSSDRGAGELFF. The full variable domain, in which reference TRBV5-1 and TRBJ2-2 provide the parts outside the CDR3, is KAGVTQTPRYLIKTRGQQVTLSCSPISGHRSVSWYQQTPGQGLQFLFEYFSETQRNKGNFPGRFSGRQFSNSRSEMNVSTLELGDSALYLCASSSDRGAGELFFGEGSRLTVL.

The V and J genes are TRBV25-1 and TRBJ1-2; TRBD1 agrees at 8 bases. Germline lookup yields CDR1 MGHDK and CDR2 SYGVNS. The CDR3 consists of 17 residues. V shed 0 bases and J 2 bases; nucleotides not matched to a gene: 8. The CDR3 DNA sequence: TGTGCCAGCAGTGAATATATTCAAACAGGGGGGAACTATGGCTACACCTTC. It translates to CASSEYIQTGGNYGYTF.

The chain employs TRBV2 and TRBJ2-1; D may be TRBD2 (5 bases). CDR3 length equals 14 residues. Germline values: CDR1 SNHLY, CDR2 FYNNEI. V shed 7 bases and J shed 4 bases, with 14 bases lying between them. The CDR3 here is CASKLAGGYNEQFF. CDR3 sequence (DNA): TGTGCCAGCAAATTGGCAGGAGGTTACAATGAGCAGTTCTTC.

The chain couples TRBV7-2 to TRBJ1-1; no reliable D call. Trimming pared 1 base from V and 1 base from J, leaving 10 bases between. CDR1 and CDR2 from the germline V gene are SGHTA and FQGNSA. The CDR3 spans 15 residues. The CDR3 is CASSLDRARNTEAFF. The CDR3 DNA sequence: TGTGCCAGCAGCTTAGATCGGGCCCGGAACACTGAAGCTTTCTTT. Variable domain in full (rest from reference TRBV7-2 and TRBJ1-1): GAGVSQSPSNKVTEKGKDVELRCDPISGHTALYWYRQSLGQGLEFLIYFQGNSAPDKSGLPSDRFSAERTGGSVSTLTIQRTQQEDSAVYLCASSLDRARNTEAFFGQGTRLTVV.

The chain couples TRBV27 to TRBJ1-1; D is ambiguous. The germline V gene encodes CDR1 MNHEY and CDR2 SMNVEV (reference sequence). The CDR3 totals 16 residues. The V gene lost 3 bases and the J gene lost 4 bases, with 18 bases spanning the gap. CDR3 sequence reads: CASSFPGPTTGTEAFF. CDR3 sequence (DNA): TGTGCCAGCAGTTTTCCTGGGCCAACCACGGGCACTGAAGCTTTCTTT.

The chain recombines TRBV15 with TRBJ2-5, with a tentative D call TRBD2 (6 bases). Germline V gives CDR1 LNHNV, CDR2 YYDKDF (reference sequence). V lost 8 bases to trimming and J lost 2 bases, with 12 bases between them. The CDR3 has 13 amino acids. CDR3 in amino acids: CATQEGTQETQYF. The CDR3 nucleotides are TGTGCCACCCAAGAAGGGACTCAAGAGACCCAGTACTTC.

The chain joins TRBV5-1 to TRBJ2-3; D is undetermined. This CDR3 contains 12 residues. From germline, CDR1 is SGHRS and CDR2 YFSETQ. V shed 4 bases and J shed 2 bases, with 5 bases lying between them. The CDR3 spells CASSPNTDTQYF. CDR3 DNA sequence: TGCGCCAGCAGCCCAAACACAGATACGCAGTATTTT.

There are a few counts of this clone. V gene TRBV7-8 combines with J gene TRBJ1-2, with D unresolved. V was pared by 5 bases and J by 4 bases, with 14 bases between. CDR3 length: 14 amino acids. CDR1 is SGHVS and CDR2 is FQNEAQ in the germline V gene. CDR3 nucleotides: TGTGCCAGCAGCGAAGGGCCAGAATTCTATGGCTACACCTTC. Translating it yields CASSEGPEFYGYTF.

This clone was found once. The chain uses TRBV28 and TRBJ2-3; D may match TRBD1 or TRBD2 (5 bases each). V was pared by 6 bases and J by 2 bases, with 15 bases between. The CDR3 extends over 15 amino acids. Germline V gene sequence: CDR1 MDHEN, CDR2 SYDVKM. DNA of the CDR3: TGTGCCAGCAGCCCTCGGGGCAGCTTCACAGATACGCAGTATTTT. The encoded protein is CASSPRGSFTDTQYF. The variable domain in full, completed from reference TRBV28 and TRBJ2-3, reads DVKVTQSSRYLVKRTGEKVFLECVQDMDHENMFWYRQDPGLGLRLIYFSYDVKMKEKGDIPEGYSVSREKKERFSLILESASTNQTSMYLCASSPRGSFTDTQYFGPGTRLTVL.

This sequence joins TRBV6-6 and TRBJ1-6; no definite D call. In germline, CDR1 is MNHNY, CDR2 SVGAGI (reference sequence). The CDR3 has 12 residues. Trimming took off 0 bases at V and 10 bases at J, with 4 bases between the two ends. The CDR3 sequence: CASSYSKSPLHF. The CDR3 DNA sequence: TGTGCCAGCAGTTACTCGAAATCACCCCTCCACTTT.

V is TRBV6-5 and J is TRBJ2-3; possibly TRBD2 for D (5 bases). The CDR3 loop spans 13 amino acids. Germline V lookup: CDR1 MNHEY, CDR2 SVGAGI. V lost 2 bases, J lost 10 bases, and 13 bases lay in between. The CDR3 loop is CASSYGSRGSQYF. The CDR3 coding sequence is TGTGCCAGCAGTTACGGGAGTAGAGGGTCGCAGTATTTT.

The V call is TRBV23-1, the J call TRBJ1-2; a weak D match, TRBD1 (6 bases). TRBV23-1 is given ORF status, its function remaining uncertain. V was trimmed by 11 bases and J by 4 bases, leaving 11 bases between them. This CDR3 spans 11 amino acids. The CDR3 region is CAPLTGYGYTF. The CDR3 coding sequence is TGCGCCCCTCTGACAGGCTATGGCTACACCTTC.

The J gene is TRBJ1-1, the V gene TRBV14, with TRBD1 as a possible D gene (6 bases). The CDR3 is 17 amino acids. Trimming removed 3 bases at V and 1 base at J, with 18 bases between. CDR1 SGHDN and CDR2 FVKESK come from the germline V gene. CDR3 in amino acids: CASSHVPWKGQNTEAFF. Written as DNA, the CDR3 is TGTGCCAGCAGCCATGTTCCCTGGAAGGGACAGAACACTGAAGCTTTCTTT.

This clone was detected many times. The chain joins TRBV18 to TRBJ1-1; tentatively, D is TRBD1 (6 bases). Germline V CDR1 and CDR2: KGHSH, LQKENI. The CDR3 has 15 residues. Trimming cost V 2 bases and J 1 base, with 11 bases left between them. CDR3 amino acids: CASSPLTGENTEAFF. DNA for the CDR3: TGTGCCAGCTCACCATTGACAGGCGAGAACACTGAAGCTTTCTTT.

The chain couples TRBV18 to TRBJ2-2; 8 bases are shared with TRBD2. This CDR3 contains 16 residues. Germline V CDR1 and CDR2: KGHSH, LQKENI. V gave up 2 bases and J gave up 3 bases; unmatched junction bases: 5. The DNA of the CDR3 is TGTGCCAGCTCACCAGAGGTGCGGGGGGACACCGGGGAGCTGTTTTTT. It yields the protein CASSPEVRGDTGELFF. The entire variable domain, with the rest obtained from reference TRBV18 and TRBJ2-2, is as follows: NAGVMQNPRHLVRRRGQEARLRCSPMKGHSHVYWYRQLPEEGLKFMVYLQKENIIDESGMPKERFSAEFPKEGPSILRIQQVVRGDSAAYFCASSPEVRGDTGELFFGEGSRLTVL.

The chain uses TRBV6-1 and TRBJ1-6, with unresolved D. The V gene lost 7 bases and the J gene lost 4 bases, with 11 bases spanning the gap. The CDR3 length is 14 residues. CDR1 is MNHNS and CDR2 is SASEGT in the germline V gene. The CDR3 protein is CASKPLAYNSPLHF. CDR3 nucleotides: TGTGCCAGCAAACCACTGGCTTATAATTCACCCCTCCACTTT.

This sequence joins TRBV14 and TRBJ2-7; D is possibly TRBD2 (5 bases). Germline CDR1 SGHDN, CDR2 FVKESK. The CDR3 contains 12 residues. V was trimmed by 5 bases and J by 7 bases, leaving 12 bases between them. CDR3 coding DNA: TGTGCCAGCAGCTTAGGACGAGGGGAGCAGTACTTC. The encoded protein is CASSLGRGEQYF.

In this sample, this clone turned up once. The gene calls are TRBV11-2 and TRBJ2-7, with 8 nucleotides matching TRBD1. With 5 bases clipped from V and 3 bases from J, the junction kept 6 bases outside the gene matches. Germline lookup yields CDR1 SGHAT and CDR2 FQNNGV. The CDR3 length is 14 residues. CDR3 bases: TGTGCCAGCAGCGTGGGACAGGTAAACTACGAGCAGTACTTC. Amino acid sequence: CASSVGQVNYEQYF.

This clone was counted only a few times. The chain combines TRBV7-9 with TRBJ1-5, with D perhaps TRBD1 (6 bases). V lost 5 bases, J lost 1 base, and 12 bases lay in between. The CDR3 covers 15 residues. Looked up from germline, CDR1 is SEHNR and CDR2 is FQNEAQ (reference sequence). The CDR3 loop is CASSADSQSNQPQHF. The CDR3 DNA reads TGTGCCAGCAGCGCGGACAGTCAAAGCAATCAGCCCCAGCATTTT.